Below, 5 T cell receptor beta chains from the same sample are listed, as sequenced in a study of cytomegalovirus exposure and HLA in healthy donors (dated by TCRdb to about 2017). To prepare the library, the immunoSEQ multiplex PCR assay was applied. The multiplex PCR relied on a mix of 60 forward primers for TCR Vbeta segments and 13 reverse primers for TCR Jbeta segments. In TCRdb, the immuneACCESS table is reduced to in-frame sequences with V and J assigned. These tables do not hold every clone; where another copy was compared, an unresolved V gene accounts for under half, and the others remain unexplained. This sample comprises approximately 180,000 clones, about three quarters of them detected only once. Jointly, the top ten make up roughly 1.4% of the sample. The specimen was PBMCs. The origin of the receptors is a woman aged 25 to 39 in good health and CMV-seropositive.

This clone has only one observation. The rearrangement links TRBV9 to TRBJ2-1; D is possibly TRBD2 (6 bases). V gave up 4 bases and J gave up 4 bases, with 18 bases separating them. There are 16 residues in the CDR3. From germline, CDR1 is SGDLS and CDR2 YYNGEE. CDR3 protein: CASSSEGGTYYNEQFF. In DNA form, the CDR3 reads TGTGCCAGCAGCTCTGAGGGAGGCACCTATTACAATGAGCAGTTCTTC.

The chain carries TRBV28 and TRBJ2-5, with a tentative D call TRBD1 (6 bases). The CDR3 has 14 amino acids. In germline, CDR1 is MDHEN, CDR2 SYDVKM. Deletions cut 8 bases from V and 2 bases from J, with 15 bases between. CDR3 in amino acids: CASRDQGPQETQYF. In nucleotides, the CDR3 is TGTGCCAGCCGGGACCAGGGGCCGCAAGAGACCCAGTACTTC.

V and J are TRBV9 and TRBJ2-2; the match to TRBD2 covers 8 bases. The V segment lost 0 bases and the J segment 8 bases; nucleotides outside the gene matches: 9. The CDR3 totals 16 residues. Germline-derived CDR1 and CDR2 are SGDLS and YYNGEE. The CDR3 sequence is CASSVGLAGNFGELFF. The CDR3 bases are TGTGCCAGCAGCGTAGGTCTAGCGGGCAACTTTGGGGAGCTGTTTTTT.

This rearrangement joins TRBV9 to TRBJ2-2; D is perhaps TRBD1 (5 bases). V lost 5 bases and J 7 bases, leaving 12 bases between the germline ends. The CDR3 is 13 residues long. The germline CDR1 and CDR2 sequences are SGDLS and YYNGEE. The CDR3 sequence: CASSELTGGELFF. As DNA, the CDR3 is TGTGCCAGCAGTGAGCTAACAGGCGGGGAGCTGTTTTTT.

The chain uses TRBV6-4 and TRBJ1-2; D might be TRBD1 (6 bases). Germline CDR1 MRHNA, CDR2 SNTAGT. The CDR3 spans 13 residues. V shed 5 bases and J shed 6 bases, with 13 bases lying between them. CDR3 sequence: CASSSGEGNGYTF. In nucleotides, the CDR3 is TGTGCCAGCAGTTCAGGGGAAGGAAATGGCTACACCTTC.